This T cell receptor beta chain was recorded in a study of shared clonotypes between healthy human individuals. Using immunoSEQ multiplex PCR, the repertoire was profiled, and TCRdb retains in-frame clones only, with some absent. Of about 2.1 million clones in the sample, around 93% were seen once. On this clone itself: Its antigen is unknown.

Study findings and constraints: Naive subsets tended to show greater estimated richness than memory subsets.

The CDR3 extends over 16 amino acids. Positive CCR7 selection of CD45RO-negative cells yielded the naive CD8 cells, and terminally differentiated effector memory CD45RA+ cells were excluded. There were no recent acute infections or vaccinations among the donors, who were healthy HIV-negative adults. All participating donors were Caucasian adults from Nashville, Tennessee. The receptor was derived from a young man in good health. Some clones in this sample may be carry-over from other donors' samples. This chain uses TRBV7-5 with TRBJ1-4. TRBV7-5 is termed a pseudogene. The sample consisted of naive CD8+ T cells from PBMCs. The CDR3 region is CVRSLRRITTNEKLFF. CDR3 in DNA: TGTGTCAGAAGCTTAAGACGGATCACAACTAATGAAAAACTGTTTTTT.